These T cell receptor beta chains were read from a single sample in a study of blood T cells in healthy people across ages. TCRdb itself ran the 5' RACE reads through MiXCR, one entry per CDR3 protein. This sample has roughly 930,000 distinct CDR3 sequences, with under 50% found just once. The sample taken for sequencing was blood. The receptors shown here come from a man aged 30-40 years in good health. Each CDR3 is given with its conserved first and last residue. A D gene is named only where the DNA matches it firmly. Clone sizes are given selectively: once, few, many, or a class where the clone is expanded.

V gene	D gene	clone size	J gene	CDR3 protein	CDR3 DNA
TRBV14	TRBD1	.	TRBJ2-4	CASSPGTGLTAKNIQYF	TGTGCCAGCAGCCCCGGGACAGGTCTAACAGCCAAAAACATTCAGTACTTC
TRBV7-8	.	.	TRBJ2-7	CASRETGPSEQYF	TGTGCCAGCAGGGAAACAGGGCCCTCCGAGCAGTACTTC
TRBV7-8	.	.	TRBJ2-7	CASSLAATYYEQYF	TGTGCCAGCAGCTTAGCGGCTACCTACTACGAGCAGTACTTC
TRBV4-2	.	few	TRBJ1-1	CASSQDRLDGEAFF	TGTGCCAGCAGCCAAGACCGTCTGGATGGTGAAGCTTTCTTT
TRBV20-1	.	few	TRBJ2-7	CSARDPVGVHHEQYF	TGCAGTGCTAGAGACCCGGTAGGGGTCCACCACGAGCAGTACTTC
TRBV29-1	.	.	TRBJ1-2	CSVEEGLGYTF	TGCAGCGTTGAAGAAGGGTTAGGCTACACCTTC
TRBV11-2	TRBD2	.	TRBJ2-4	CASSVLSGARAHIQYF	TGTGCCAGCAGTGTACTTAGCGGGGCCCGAGCACACATTCAGTACTTC
TRBV7-9	.	many	TRBJ2-7	CASSLVGAYEQYF	TGTGCCAGCAGCTTAGTAGGAGCCTACGAGCAGTACTTC
TRBV10-1	.	.	TRBJ2-3	CASSESRSDTQYF	TGCGCCAGCAGTGAGTCCAGGTCAGATACGCAGTATTTT
TRBV7-2	TRBD1	many	TRBJ2-5	CASSRDRGFETQYF	TGTGCCAGCAGCCGAGACAGGGGATTTGAGACCCAGTACTTC
TRBV6-6	TRBD1	.	TRBJ1-2	CATRLGQGAYGYTF	TGTGCCACTAGATTAGGCCAGGGGGCCTATGGCTACACCTTC
TRBV10-3	TRBD2	few	TRBJ2-1	CAISTSIGTSGEYNEQFF	TGTGCCATCAGCACATCTATTGGGACTAGCGGGGAATACAATGAGCAGTTCTTC
TRBV3-1	.	.	TRBJ2-1	CASSQAMRGYNEQFF	TGTGCCAGCAGCCAAGCGATGAGGGGGTACAATGAGCAGTTCTTC
TRBV20-1	TRBD1	.	TRBJ2-5	CSALATGVWEETQYF	TGCAGTGCTTTGGCCACAGGGGTATGGGAAGAGACCCAGTACTTC
TRBV20-1	.	many	TRBJ2-7	CSARDSDRSSYEQYF	TGCAGTGCTAGAGATAGCGATCGGAGCTCCTACGAGCAGTACTTC
TRBV9	.	.	TRBJ2-5	CASSVDRLVQETQYF	TGTGCCAGCAGCGTCGACAGGTTGGTCCAAGAGACCCAGTACTTC
TRBV7-2	TRBD2	few	TRBJ2-3	CASSPGLAGADTQYF	TGTGCCAGCAGTCCTGGACTAGCGGGGGCAGATACGCAGTATTTT
TRBV5-1	.	.	TRBJ2-2	CASSAATIDTGELFF	TGCGCCAGCAGCGCCGCTACGATAGACACCGGGGAGCTGTTTTTT
TRBV7-9	TRBD1	few	TRBJ2-5	CASSLHTGGEETQYF	TGTGCCAGCAGCTTACACACAGGGGGCGAAGAGACCCAGTACTTC
TRBV4-1	.	.	TRBJ1-1	CASNEAGRPEAFF	TGCGCCAGCAACGAAGCGGGACGGCCTGAAGCTTTCTTT
TRBV7-2	TRBD1	many	TRBJ1-5	CASSSQATGAQPQHF	TGTGCCAGCAGCTCCCAAGCGACAGGGGCTCAGCCCCAGCATTTT
TRBV29-1	TRBD2	.	TRBJ2-3	CSAPTSGGVGDAQYF	TGCAGCGCCCCGACTAGCGGGGGGGTCGGAGATGCGCAGTATTTT
TRBV29-1	.	.	TRBJ2-7	CSVKPQGRFYEQYF	TGCAGCGTTAAACCGCAGGGGAGGTTCTACGAGCAGTACTTC
TRBV18	.	.	TRBJ2-7	CASSQGHQSPYEQYF	TGTGCCAGCTCACAGGGACACCAATCCCCCTACGAGCAGTACTTC
TRBV7-9	TRBD1	.	TRBJ1-4	CASSLPGQGYEKLFF	TGTGCCAGCAGTCTCCCGGGACAGGGATACGAAAAACTGTTTTTT
TRBV9	TRBD1	few	TRBJ2-7	CASSAVDRGYEQYF	TGTGCCAGCAGCGCGGTCGACAGGGGGTACGAGCAGTACTTC
TRBV4-2	.	.	TRBJ2-7	CASSQEPAGGTYEQYF	TGTGCCAGCAGCCAAGAGCCAGCCGGGGGCACCTACGAGCAGTACTTC
TRBV6-2/TRBV6-3	.	.	TRBJ2-1	CASSLPGEVYDEQFF	TGTGCCAGCAGCCTCCCAGGGGAGGTTTACGATGAGCAGTTCTTC
TRBV7-2	.	.	TRBJ2-6	CASSPQLRLSGANVLTF	TGTGCCAGCAGCCCTCAGCTCAGGCTCTCTGGGGCCAACGTCCTGACTTTC
TRBV4-2	.	.	TRBJ2-1	CASRSHPGMGDNEQFF	TGTGCCAGCAGATCTCACCCGGGGATGGGGGACAATGAGCAGTTCTTC
TRBV20-1	TRBD2	.	TRBJ2-5	CSASDGGSSYNEQYF	TGCAGTGCTAGTGACGGGGGGAGCTCCTACAATGAGCAGTACTTC
TRBV20-1	TRBD2	many	TRBJ2-7	CSARGGLDLREQYF	TGCAGTGCTAGAGGGGGACTAGATCTCCGCGAGCAGTACTTC
TRBV3-1	.	.	TRBJ2-6	CASSQLAAGANVPTF	TGTGCCAGCAGCCAGCTAGCTGCTGGGGCCAACGTCCCGACTTTC
TRBV6-4	.	.	TRBJ2-3	CASSPGLGNEAQYF	TGTGCCAGCAGTCCGGGACTGGGTAATGAAGCGCAGTATTTT
TRBV5-1	.	.	TRBJ2-5	CASTSEFGETQYF	TGCGCCAGCACGTCGGAGTTCGGGGAGACCCAGTACTTC
TRBV27	.	.	TRBJ2-7	CASSLSSSFYEQYF	TGTGCCAGCAGTTTATCGTCGAGCTTCTACGAGCAGTACTTC
TRBV11-2	.	.	TRBJ2-7	CASSLGRLGGEQYF	TGTGCCAGCAGCTTAGGGCGGCTGGGTGGTGAGCAGTACTTC
TRBV14	TRBD2	many	TRBJ2-3	CASSRGTSGELDTQYF	TGTGCCAGCAGCCGAGGGACTAGCGGGGAGCTAGATACGCAGTATTTT
TRBV5-6	.	.	TRBJ2-1	CASSLGGSAGYLNEQFF	TGTGCCAGCAGCTTGGGCGGGTCGGCCGGGTACCTAAATGAGCAGTTCTTC
TRBV20-1	TRBD1	.	TRBJ2-7	CSLPQGGRLGYEQYF	TGCAGTCTCCCACAGGGGGGACGGCTCGGGTACGAGCAGTACTTC
TRBV20-1	TRBD2	.	TRBJ2-1	CSANGGGGGYYNEQFF	TGCAGTGCTAACGGAGGTGGCGGGGGGTATTACAATGAGCAGTTCTTC
TRBV28	.	.	TRBJ1-6	CASSFGGSYNSPLHF	TGTGCCAGCAGTTTCGGGGGGTCCTATAATTCACCCCTCCACTTT
TRBV6-5	.	.	TRBJ1-2	CASSYDSIAPYGYTF	TGTGCCAGCAGTTACGATAGCATTGCTCCCTATGGCTACACCTTC
TRBV3-1	.	few	TRBJ2-7	CASSHVEGYEQYF	TGTGCCAGCAGCCATGTAGAGGGGTACGAGCAGTACTTC
TRBV12-3/TRBV12-4	TRBD1	.	TRBJ2-4	CASKRQGAFSIQYF	TGTGCCAGCAAAAGACAGGGGGCGTTTTCGATTCAGTACTTC
TRBV4-3	.	.	TRBJ2-3	CASSQVQSPDTQYF	TGCGCCAGCAGCCAAGTACAGAGCCCAGATACGCAGTATTTT
TRBV4-1	.	.	TRBJ2-7	CASSQDPTLTCEQYF	TGCGCCAGCAGCCAAGACCCGACCTTGACCTGCGAGCAGTACTTC
TRBV5-5	.	.	TRBJ1-2	CASRYPLGESYGYTF	TGTGCCAGCAGGTACCCATTGGGCGAGTCCTATGGCTACACCTTC
TRBV7-2	TRBD1	.	TRBJ1-6	CASSRTGVPNSPLHF	TGTGCCAGCAGCCGGACAGGAGTTCCGAATTCACCCCTCCACTTT
TRBV27	TRBD2	.	TRBJ2-1	CASSLRLAVYEQFF	TGTGCCAGCAGTTTGCGGCTAGCGGTTTATGAGCAGTTCTTC
TRBV19	.	once	TRBJ2-3	CASSIRDLTDTQYF	TGTGCCAGTAGTATAAGGGACCTCACAGATACGCAGTATTTT
TRBV9	TRBD1	few	TRBJ2-7	CASSGQGFAYEQYF	TGTGCCAGCAGCGGACAGGGGTTCGCCTACGAGCAGTACTTC
TRBV6-5	.	.	TRBJ2-1	CASSYSGPNSYNEQFF	TGTGCCAGCAGTTACTCTGGGCCAAACTCCTACAATGAGCAGTTCTTC
TRBV24-1	.	.	TRBJ2-5	CATSGSGPYNEQYF	TGTGCCACCAGTGGAAGCGGCCCCTACAATGAGCAGTACTTC